The 5 T cell receptor beta chains below all came from one sample that was sequenced in a study of tumor-infiltrating lymphocytes in primary liver carcinoma. TCR beta cDNA was prepared out of 500 ng total RNA by means of a constant-region primer. A slightly modified ARM-PCR protocol with three nested multiplex PCR rounds produced these TCR beta libraries. TRBV1-TRBV30 forward primers paired with a C-beta reverse primer were used in the first two PCR rounds, which ran approximately 10 cycles each. TCRdb redid the calling of the multiplex PCR reads with MiXCR, one entry per CDR3 protein. The sample lists approximately 330,000 distinct CDR3 sequences; 65% were seen once. Unsorted whole blood yielded the blood RNA, and germline DNA was also extracted. The source material was peripheral blood. Receptors were obtained from a man in his forties with primary liver carcinoma and hepatitis B virus infection.

The sample holds many counts of this clonotype. J is TRBJ1-6 and V is TRBV10-2; D remains ambiguous. The CDR3 is made up of 14 amino acids. Trimming took 5 bases from V and 9 from J, leaving 14 bases between them. CDR1 WSHSY and CDR2 SAAADI come from the germline V gene. The CDR3: CASSSGSVGSPLHF. The CDR3 DNA reads as TGCGCCAGCAGTTCGGGATCCGTGGGTTCACCCCTCCACTTT.

About this clonotype itself: A read error may produce the germline difference seen at one junction end. The chain links TRBV6-6 to TRBJ2-3; the match to TRBD2 covers 13 bases. The germline V gene has CDR1 MNHNY and CDR2 SVGAGI (reference sequence). The CDR3 consists of 16 residues. The CDR3 DNA follows: TGTGCCAGCAGTTCCAGACTAGCGGGGGGCACATATACGCAGTATTTT. Translated, it gives CASSSRLAGGTYTQYF.

This clonotype was seen just once. The junction differs from germline at one of its ends, possibly a read error. This rearrangement joins TRBV10-3 to TRBJ1-2, with a tentative D call TRBD1 (5 bases). Germline CDR1 ENHRY, CDR2 SYGVKD. This CDR3 has 16 amino acids. CDR3 residues: CTISESIGTGAYGYTF. The CDR3 DNA reads as TGTACCATCAGTGAGTCGATAGGGACGGGAGCCTATGGCTACACCTTC.

This clonotype was seen just once. It may be a read error: a sequence one base away is much more abundant. The V and J genes are TRBV6-2 or TRBV6-3 and TRBJ1-2; 7 bases agree with TRBD1. CDR1 and CDR2 (germline): MNHEY, SVGEGT. CDR3 length equals 14 residues. The CDR3 loop is CAISSGQHHYGYTF. The CDR3 nucleotides read TGTGCCATCAGTTCGGGACAGCACCACTATGGCTACACCTTC.

Worth noting for this clonotype: An end of the junction differs from the germline gene, which may be a read error. V usage is TRBV11-2 and J usage is TRBJ2-5; 10 bases line up with TRBD2. This CDR3 has 16 amino acids. In germline, CDR1 is SGHAT, CDR2 FQNNGV. CDR3 coding DNA: TGTGCCGGCAGCTTAGTGGGACTAGCGTTACAAGAGATCCAGTACTTC. Its protein is CAGSLVGLALQEIQYF.